The rows below give T cell receptor beta chains drawn from one sample of a study of HIV-infected patients and healthy controls. TCRdb reprocessed the 5' RACE reads via MiXCR and lists one record per CDR3 protein. The table includes roughly 6,600 distinct CDR3 sequences, more than 9% detected once. This specimen was blood, taken during antiretroviral therapy. The receptors come from an adult with HIV infection. Both conserved end residues are trimmed from each CDR3.

j_call: TRBJ1-6; v_call: TRBV28; cdr3_aa: ASSLFRQGNSPLH
j_call: TRBJ2-2; v_call: TRBV19; cdr3_aa: ASSILIESPGELF
j_call: TRBJ2-7; v_call: TRBV2; cdr3_aa: ASKVGTGKIYEQY
j_call: TRBJ2-7; v_call: TRBV19; cdr3_aa: ASSMAEGHEQY
j_call: TRBJ2-3; v_call: TRBV5-1; cdr3_aa: ASSIQESTDTQY
j_call: TRBJ2-5; v_call: TRBV5-5; cdr3_aa: ASSPSTGGIVGETQY
j_call: TRBJ1-2; v_call: TRBV4-2; cdr3_aa: ASSQFRETGGSVGYT
j_call: TRBJ2-3; v_call: TRBV6-5; cdr3_aa: ASSYDTNTQY
j_call: TRBJ2-7; v_call: TRBV7-9; cdr3_aa: ASSPRLAGVPEQY
j_call: TRBJ2-1; v_call: TRBV11-2; cdr3_aa: ASSHARGLKNEQF
j_call: TRBJ2-1; v_call: TRBV12-3/TRBV12-4; cdr3_aa: ASSPGLVPYNEQF
j_call: TRBJ2-7; v_call: TRBV12-3/TRBV12-4; cdr3_aa: ASTPTGGHREQY
j_call: TRBJ2-1; v_call: TRBV15; cdr3_aa: ATSRRYRDRGDNEQF
j_call: TRBJ2-7; v_call: TRBV7-9; cdr3_aa: ASPGVTWTGAYEQY
j_call: TRBJ1-2; v_call: TRBV7-2; cdr3_aa: ASSLGRLDRPT
j_call: TRBJ2-7; v_call: TRBV27; cdr3_aa: ASRILGQGLYEQY
j_call: TRBJ2-3; v_call: TRBV18; cdr3_aa: ASSPPRGTQY
j_call: TRBJ2-6; v_call: TRBV2; cdr3_aa: ASSSRGFGSGANVLT
j_call: TRBJ2-7; v_call: TRBV9; cdr3_aa: ASSELLGQNTYEQY
j_call: TRBJ2-5; v_call: TRBV6-5; cdr3_aa: ASSYSGRGRETQY
j_call: TRBJ2-2; v_call: TRBV27; cdr3_aa: ASSSHSTIDTGELF
j_call: TRBJ2-5; v_call: TRBV11-2; cdr3_aa: ASSSLGTAQETQY
j_call: TRBJ2-7; v_call: TRBV3-1; cdr3_aa: ASSQDLEGYYEQY
j_call: TRBJ2-3; v_call: TRBV12-3/TRBV12-4; cdr3_aa: ASSGWKGTDTQY
j_call: TRBJ2-2; v_call: TRBV29-1; cdr3_aa: SVGASGGLENTGELF
j_call: TRBJ1-1; v_call: TRBV13; cdr3_aa: ASSLDGDANTEAF
j_call: TRBJ2-3; v_call: TRBV5-1; cdr3_aa: ASSWRSGGAGDTQY
j_call: TRBJ2-2; v_call: TRBV29-1; cdr3_aa: SATPRDRDAGELF
j_call: TRBJ2-5; v_call: TRBV20-1; cdr3_aa: SAPPPKPDRNQETQY
j_call: TRBJ1-2; v_call: TRBV5-5; cdr3_aa: ASSLNRNYGYT
j_call: TRBJ2-7; v_call: TRBV27; cdr3_aa: ASSLSTGELEYEQY
j_call: TRBJ2-7; v_call: TRBV7-9; cdr3_aa: ASSEGFEQY
j_call: TRBJ2-3; v_call: TRBV29-1; cdr3_aa: SVFPGPRFSDTQY
j_call: TRBJ2-1; v_call: TRBV5-1; cdr3_aa: ASSLGAGGGSYNEQF
j_call: TRBJ1-1; v_call: TRBV5-1; cdr3_aa: ASSLVPGQNTEAF
j_call: TRBJ2-1; v_call: TRBV12-3/TRBV12-4; cdr3_aa: ASIPVGAGDEQF
j_call: TRBJ2-1; v_call: TRBV7-2; cdr3_aa: ASSYYSGTAEQF
j_call: TRBJ1-1; v_call: TRBV3-1; cdr3_aa: ASSQELTTEAF
j_call: TRBJ1-1; v_call: TRBV7-9; cdr3_aa: ASSLAQVITEAF
j_call: TRBJ1-4; v_call: TRBV29-1; cdr3_aa: SVETGERLF
j_call: TRBJ2-7; v_call: TRBV6-5; cdr3_aa: ASSYSEQSDEQY
j_call: TRBJ1-1; v_call: TRBV5-1; cdr3_aa: ASSLDRATEAF
j_call: TRBJ2-7; v_call: TRBV6-2/TRBV6-3; cdr3_aa: ASSKRVYEQY
j_call: TRBJ1-2; v_call: TRBV10-3; cdr3_aa: AISDRQYGYT
j_call: TRBJ2-2; v_call: TRBV3-1; cdr3_aa: ASSQVLEAGELF
j_call: -; v_call: TRBV2; cdr3_aa: ASSRGGSQETQY
j_call: TRBJ2-1; v_call: TRBV20-1; cdr3_aa: STGRTSGGVARSYNEQF
j_call: TRBJ1-3; v_call: TRBV20-1; cdr3_aa: SASRTGNTIY
j_call: TRBJ1-1; v_call: TRBV2; cdr3_aa: ASRNYRGLTEAF
j_call: TRBJ2-3; v_call: TRBV20-1; cdr3_aa: SARDTTSGHTDTQY
j_call: TRBJ1-5; v_call: TRBV27; cdr3_aa: ASSFSGSNQPQH
j_call: TRBJ2-7; v_call: TRBV19; cdr3_aa: ASKSRFLSYEQY
j_call: TRBJ2-1; v_call: TRBV27; cdr3_aa: ASAMESSYNEQF
j_call: TRBJ1-1; v_call: TRBV7-9; cdr3_aa: ASSLSGGVGTEAF
j_call: TRBJ2-3; v_call: TRBV18; cdr3_aa: ASSPLGGGNTDTQY
j_call: TRBJ2-7; v_call: TRBV4-2; cdr3_aa: ASSLDRTAADEQY
j_call: TRBJ1-1; v_call: TRBV12-3/TRBV12-4; cdr3_aa: ASSFRRMGTEAF
j_call: TRBJ1-5; v_call: TRBV7-2; cdr3_aa: ASSLGGTGVQPQH
j_call: TRBJ2-1; v_call: TRBV9; cdr3_aa: ASSVVLAGGPGYNEQF
j_call: TRBJ2-7; v_call: TRBV10-1; cdr3_aa: ASSDPQAATGGEQY